The subject of this entry is one T cell receptor (beta chain). Antigen: not known. CDR3 length equals 15 residues. In germline, CDR1 is SGHRS, CDR2 YFSETQ. Trimming stripped 4 bases from V and 5 bases from J, with 13 bases between. This entry is derived from a study of vaccination and CD4 T cells after COVID-19. Sequencing of cultured CD4+ T cell DNA used the Oncomine TCR Beta short-read assay. Genomic DNA from cultured CD4+ T cells was extracted. Using its own MiXCR run on the PCR reads, TCRdb lists one record per CDR3 protein. This sample has roughly 17,000 distinct CDR3 sequences, with about two fifths found just once. Treatment specified: approximately nine-day PBMC culture with coronavirus spike peptide pools or control peptides (ViraFEST assay). Antigen-specific T cell expansion with peptide pools preceded TCR sequencing in the ViraFEST approach. Positivity by PCR occurred from March to December 2020, a period that predated US Alpha, Beta and Delta variants.

The chain has TRBV5-1 and TRBJ1-6, with D possibly TRBD1 on 5 matching bases. The sequence was collected from a human donor who had recovered from COVID-19. What was sequenced was CD4+ T cells from blood, cultured in vitro. Here the CDR3 reads CASSGGGTDNSPLHF. The CDR3 DNA reads as TGCGCCAGCAGCGGGGGGGGGACCGATAATTCACCCCTCCACTTT.